This T cell receptor beta chain is drawn from a study of Ad26.COV2.S vaccination and SARS-CoV-2 variants. Study-level background: The study gave Ad26.COV2.S intramuscularly, once or twice 56 days apart.

Sequencing was performed with immunoSEQ multiplex PCR; in TCRdb, only in-frame clones are kept and a portion is missing. This repertoire shows about 440,000 clones, approximately 90% found once; its top ten account for 10% to 15%. Specified treatment: some 20 received Ad26.COV2.S at low or high dose, single or two shots; roughly 5 received placebo; per-sample allocation not given. Each sample was drawn 63 days after the first injection (of vaccine or placebo). The length of the CDR3 is 14 residues. Trimming took 7 bases from V and 1 from J, leaving 13 bases between them. Looked up from germline, CDR1 is SNHLY and CDR2 is FYNNEI. Comment on this clone: Antigen specificity is unknown.

Study-level points and caveats: Similar non-spike TCR breadth was observed in recipients of vaccine and of placebo. In vaccinated individuals, spike-specific CD8+ and CD4+ T cell responses reportedly displayed substantial breadth. It is possible that the TCR breadth and depth analyses underestimated the total T cell responses.

The receptor was isolated from a person aged 18 to 59 who received the Ad26.COV2.S COVID-19 vaccine or a placebo. This chain uses TRBV2 with TRBJ1-2; D not certain. The sample here was peripheral blood, taken in a trial of Ad26.COV2.S vaccine versus placebo. Here the CDR3 reads CASTPESVNYGYTF. The CDR3 region has the DNA TGTGCCAGCACCCCGGAGTCAGTTAACTATGGCTACACCTTC.